The source of this T cell receptor beta chain is a study of graft-versus-host responses after intestinal transplantation. In the study overall: Induction using anti-thymocyte globulin, followed by tacrolimus and steroids for roughly 3 years, was given to all recipients.

This clone was counted a few times. The CDR3 contains 13 residues. Between the trimmed V and J ends, which lost 1 base and 7 bases, there was a span of 8 bases. The germline V gene has CDR1 LGHNA and CDR2 YNFKEQ. Produced via immunoSEQ multiplex PCR; TCRdb's table is partial and in-frame only. In the table there are about 54,000 clones, more than 80% of which are singletons. The rearrangement links TRBV4-2 to TRBJ1-5; D not certain. The clonotype was recovered from a human patient who received an intestinal transplant, so some T cells may come from the graft donor. The source material was PBMCs, sampled roughly 660 days after intestinal transplant. CDR3 coding DNA: TGTGCCAGCAGCCAAGGTGGAGTCCAGCCCCAGCATTTT. It codes for CASSQGGVQPQHF.